The 15 T cell receptor beta chains presented below share a single source sample, sequenced in a study of T cell responses to AZD1222 COVID-19 vaccine. Generated by immunoSEQ multiplex PCR, the TCRdb table keeps only in-frame clones and is missing some. The top ten hold roughly 6.9% of the sample, which has 90,000 to 150,000 clones, around 88% seen once. This specimen consisted of peripheral blood, obtained 28 days after the second AZD1222 dose. These receptors were taken from an adult who received the AZD1222 COVID-19 vaccine.

This sequence joins TRBV19 and TRBJ2-5; D perhaps matches TRBD2 (5 bases). The CDR3 is made up of 14 amino acids. V was pared by 1 base and J by 5 bases, with 11 bases between. Looked up from germline, CDR1 is LNHDA and CDR2 is SQIVND (reference sequence). Here the CDR3 DNA reads TGTGCCAGTAGTATAGTCCCGTCGGGGGAGACCCAGTACTTC. This codes for CASSIVPSGETQYF.

This clone occurred a few times. This chain joins TRBV6-5 and TRBJ2-7; tentative D call: TRBD2 (6 bases). Trimming shortened V by 0 bases and J by 1 base, and 13 bases separated the two germline ends. The CDR3 consists of 16 residues. CDR1 is MNHEY and CDR2 is SVGAGI in the germline V gene. Here the CDR3 reads CASSYSSREWSYEQYF. DNA of the CDR3: TGTGCCAGCAGTTACTCGAGCCGGGAGTGGTCCTACGAGCAGTACTTC.

This chain connects TRBV30 to TRBJ2-7, with D perhaps given as TRBD1 or TRBD2 (5 bases each). V dropped 3 bases and J dropped 1 base, with 10 bases sitting between them. CDR3 length equals 13 residues. CDR1 is GTSNPN and CDR2 is SVGIG in the germline V gene (reference sequence). The CDR3 nucleotides read TGTGCCTGGAGGGGGGATCTATCCTACGAGCAGTACTTC. The encoded protein is CAWRGDLSYEQYF.

The V and J genes are TRBV29-1 and TRBJ1-1; unclear D gene. The CDR3 runs 11 residues. Deletions cut 5 bases from V and 6 bases from J, with 10 bases between. Per the germline V gene, CDR1 is SQVTM and CDR2 is ANQGSEA. As DNA, the CDR3 is TGCAGCGTTTTCGGGCCTGCTGAAGCTTTCTTT. The encoded protein is CSVFGPAEAFF.

The rearrangement joins TRBV19 to TRBJ2-6; tentatively, D is TRBD1 (6 bases). V dropped 6 bases and J dropped 2 bases, with 11 bases sitting between them. Germline CDR1 reads LNHDA; CDR2 reads SQIVND (reference sequence). The CDR3 loop spans 15 amino acids. DNA for the CDR3: TGTGCCAGTAGCCCACAGGGAGCTGGGGCCAACGTCCTGACTTTC. Encoded protein: CASSPQGAGANVLTF.

V and J are TRBV28 and TRBJ2-1; 10 bases map to TRBD2. Trimming cost V 5 bases and J 3 bases; bases outside gene matches: 7. Germline CDR1 reads MDHEN; CDR2 reads SYDVKM. The CDR3 sequence is 16 residues long. The CDR3 is CASSPTSGVLYNEQFF. DNA of the CDR3: TGTGCCAGCAGTCCCACTAGCGGGGTACTCTACAATGAGCAGTTCTTC.

The chain carries TRBV6-5 and TRBJ2-7, with a possible D match to TRBD1 (6 bases). V lost 7 bases and J 1 base, leaving 17 bases between the germline ends. Germline values: CDR1 MNHEY, CDR2 SVGAGI. This CDR3 has 15 amino acids. This chain's CDR3 is CASTWTVQASYEQYF. Written as DNA, the CDR3 is TGTGCCAGCACCTGGACAGTCCAAGCTTCCTACGAGCAGTACTTC.

The chain combines TRBV11-3 with TRBJ2-1, with TRBD2 matching over 10 bases. CDR3 size: 15 residues. Germline V gives CDR1 SGHNT, CDR2 YENEEA. With 5 bases clipped from V and 2 bases from J, the junction kept 3 bases outside the gene matches. CDR3 region: CASSALAGAYNEQFF. CDR3 nucleotides: TGTGCCAGCAGCGCCCTAGCGGGAGCCTACAATGAGCAGTTCTTC.

This clone was seen only once. V and J are TRBV30 and TRBJ2-7; 9 nucleotides agree with TRBD1. V lost 5 bases, J lost 5 bases, and 7 bases stayed unmatched. Germline CDR1 reads GTSNPN; CDR2 reads SVGIG (reference sequence). This CDR3 has 13 residues. The DNA of the CDR3 is TGTGCCTGGGGCCGGGACAGGGTTAACGAGCAGTACTTC. Protein sequence: CAWGRDRVNEQYF. Complete variable domain (other parts from reference TRBV30 and TRBJ2-7): SQTIHQWPATLVQPVGSPLSLECTVEGTSNPNLYWYRQAAGRGLQLLFYSVGIGQISSEVPQNLSASRPQDRQFILSSKKLLLSDSGFYLCAWGRDRVNEQYFGPGTRLTVT.

The CDR3 bases are TGTGCCAGCAGTTTACCTGCCAATGAGCAGTTCTTC. Translation: CASSLPANEQFF. The chain couples TRBV12-3 or TRBV12-4 to TRBJ2-1, with D hard to call. Trimming pared 2 bases from V and 6 bases from J, leaving 5 bases between. The CDR3 covers 12 residues.

This chain connects TRBV4-1 to TRBJ2-1; D is ambiguous. The germline V and J ends were trimmed by 0 bases and 8 bases, with 20 bases remaining between them. Germline-derived CDR1 and CDR2 are MGHRA and YSYEKL. This CDR3 has 17 amino acids. CDR3 sequence reads: CASSQDRMGYLGHEQFF. The CDR3 nucleotides are TGCGCCAGCAGCCAAGATAGGATGGGGTATCTCGGCCATGAGCAGTTCTTC.

V gene TRBV18 combines with J gene TRBJ2-1; 8 bases fit TRBD1. Trimming took 6 bases from V and 0 from J; bases not matched to a gene: 19. Germline CDR1 and CDR2: KGHSH and LQKENI. The length of the CDR3 is 20 residues. The CDR3: CASSPSPRGLTGGSYNEQFF. CDR3 coding DNA: TGTGCCAGCTCGCCTTCCCCTCGGGGCCTTACAGGGGGCTCCTACAATGAGCAGTTCTTC.

The rearrangement uses TRBV4-3 and TRBJ1-5, with D tentatively TRBD1 (6 bases). Germline CDR1 and CDR2: LGHNA and YSLEER. This CDR3 is built from 17 residues. Trimming cost V 0 bases and J 0 bases, with 12 bases left between them. This CDR3 reads CASSQDWGLHSNQPQHF. In nucleotides, the CDR3 is TGCGCCAGCAGCCAAGATTGGGGGCTCCATAGCAATCAGCCCCAGCATTTT.

The rearrangement uses TRBV6-5 and TRBJ2-1; 9 bases agree with TRBD1. With V trimmed by 1 base and J by 7 bases, 5 bases remained unmatched. The CDR3 sequence is 15 residues long. The germline CDR1 and CDR2 sequences are MNHEY and SVGAGI. CDR3: CASSYLGQGRNEQFF. CDR3 DNA: TGTGCCAGCAGTTACTTGGGACAGGGAAGAAATGAGCAGTTCTTC.

The gene calls are TRBV5-8 and TRBJ2-1, with D perhaps TRBD1 (6 bases). V dropped 3 bases and J dropped 4 bases, with 8 bases sitting between them. Germline V gene sequence: CDR1 SGHTS, CDR2 YDEGEE. The CDR3 is 13 amino acids. The CDR3 bases are TGTGCCAGCAGCTGGACAGTATACAATGAGCAGTTCTTC. It codes for CASSWTVYNEQFF.